Reported below is one T cell receptor (beta chain). The record originates from a study of blood T cell repertoires in COVID-19. Under the authors' procedure: Amplification of reference gene primers was used by the study to estimate nucleated cell counts. Assay used: immunoSEQ multiplex PCR; TCRdb lists only in-frame clones, some missing. That table supplies the V and J calls and clone size; D and trimming were determined from the DNA. The sample contains 150,000 to 200,000 clones, roughly 91% of which appear only once. Material for sequencing was peripheral blood. This clonotype was obtained from a human donor in a cohort sampled during active COVID-19.

The CDR3 DNA sequence: TGTGCCAGCAGGAGACAAGAGACCCAGTACTTC. It codes for CASRRQETQYF. V and J are TRBV6-5 and TRBJ2-5; no clear D gene. Germline-derived CDR1 and CDR2 are MNHEY and SVGAGI. Trimming took 6 bases from V and 2 from J, leaving 4 bases between them. The CDR3 has 11 residues.